This T cell receptor (beta chain) was identified in a study of blood T cell repertoires in COVID-19. Study details: Acute and convalescent COVID-19 samples came from the United States, Italy and Spain.

Germline loops: CDR1 SGHTS, CDR2 YDEGEE. V gave up 3 bases and J gave up 8 bases; unmatched junction bases: 5. The CDR3 consists of 15 residues. This clone turned up a few times. Original processing notes: Amplification from reference gene primers served as the basis for estimated nucleated cell counts. The assay was immunoSEQ multiplex PCR, and TCRdb's table has in-frame clones only and misses some. The DNA gave D and trimming, while V, J and clone size come from that table. Among around 81,000 clones listed, about 82% were seen once. This TCR was sampled from a man aged 50 to 60 with acute or convalescent COVID-19. This chain connects TRBV5-8 to TRBJ1-6, with TRBD1 identical over 10 bases. Sequenced input: peripheral blood. In DNA, the CDR3 is TGTGCCAGCAGCTGGGGACAGGGGTTGTATTCACCCCTCCACTTT. This sequence encodes CASSWGQGLYSPLHF. Supplemented by reference TRBV5-8 and TRBJ1-6, the full variable domain reads EAGVTQSPTHLIKTRGQQATLRCSPISGHTSVYWYQQALGLGLQFLLWYDEGEERNRGNFPPRFSGRQFPNYSSELNVNALELEDSALYLCASSWGQGLYSPLHFGNGTRLTVT.